This is a list of T cell receptor beta chains from one sample in a study of blood T cell repertoires in COVID-19. Here immunoSEQ multiplex PCR was the method, and the copy in TCRdb shows in-frame clones only, minus some. The sample consists of about 140,000 clones, 75% to 90% of them appearing once. The sequencing input was peripheral blood. The receptors originated from a man between 45 and 60 years old with active COVID-19. CDR3s include the opening cysteine and the closing phenylalanine or tryptophan. The order of the fields is D gene, clone size, V gene, J gene, CDR3 DNA, CDR3 protein. D genes are given only for firm matches. The size field is filled for only some rows; it gives once, few, many or a size class.

d_gene: .; abundance: .; v_gene: TRBV11-1; j_gene: TRBJ2-7; CDR3nt: TGTGCCAGCAGCTCGGACAGCGCCTACGAGCAGTACTTC; CDR3aa: CASSSDSAYEQYF
d_gene: .; abundance: .; v_gene: TRBV3-1/TRBV3-2; j_gene: TRBJ2-2; CDR3nt: TGTGCCAGCAGCCAAAGGGGTGCTACCGGGGAGCTGTTTTTT; CDR3aa: CASSQRGATGELFF
d_gene: .; abundance: few; v_gene: TRBV28; j_gene: TRBJ1-5; CDR3nt: TGTGCCAGCAGGGCAGGGGCTAGCAATCAGCCCCAGCATTTT; CDR3aa: CASRAGASNQPQHF
d_gene: TRBD1; abundance: .; v_gene: TRBV5-6; j_gene: TRBJ2-2; CDR3nt: TGTGCCAGCAGCCGGGACAGAAACACCGGGGAGCTGTTTTTT; CDR3aa: CASSRDRNTGELFF
d_gene: .; abundance: .; v_gene: TRBV19; j_gene: TRBJ1-2; CDR3nt: TGTGCCAGTAAAGGTCTTGGGGGGATGCCCGGCTACACCTTC; CDR3aa: CASKGLGGMPGYTF
d_gene: TRBD1; abundance: .; v_gene: TRBV3-1/TRBV3-2; j_gene: TRBJ2-7; CDR3nt: TGTGCCAGCAGCCCGACAGGGTCCTACGAGCAGTACTTC; CDR3aa: CASSPTGSYEQYF
d_gene: .; abundance: .; v_gene: TRBV10-3; j_gene: TRBJ1-6; CDR3nt: TGTGCCATCAGCGCCCCCGGGGGAGCAGAGAATTCACCCCTCCACTTT; CDR3aa: CAISAPGGAENSPLHF
d_gene: .; abundance: .; v_gene: TRBV5-1; j_gene: TRBJ1-2; CDR3nt: TGCGCCAGCAGCTTGGATAAAAACATCTATGGCTACACCTTC; CDR3aa: CASSLDKNIYGYTF
d_gene: .; abundance: .; v_gene: TRBV20-1; j_gene: TRBJ1-2; CDR3nt: TGCAGTGTTCGACAGGTCTATGGCTACACCTTC; CDR3aa: CSVRQVYGYTF
d_gene: .; abundance: .; v_gene: TRBV3-1/TRBV3-2; j_gene: TRBJ1-1; CDR3nt: TGTGCCAGCAGCCAAGAGGGCAGGCCGAACACTGAAGCTTTCTTT; CDR3aa: CASSQEGRPNTEAFF
d_gene: TRBD1; abundance: .; v_gene: TRBV3-1/TRBV3-2; j_gene: TRBJ1-5; CDR3nt: TGTGCCAGCAGCCAGGGACAGGGCGCCTTGAATCAGCCCCAGCATTTT; CDR3aa: CASSQGQGALNQPQHF
d_gene: .; abundance: .; v_gene: TRBV13; j_gene: TRBJ2-7; CDR3nt: TGTGCCAGCAGCTTAGTGGGGCATTACGAGCAGTACTTC; CDR3aa: CASSLVGHYEQYF
d_gene: TRBD2; abundance: .; v_gene: TRBV15; j_gene: TRBJ2-5; CDR3nt: TGTGCCACCAGCAGAGATGGACTAGCGGGGGGTGGAGAGACCCAGTACTTC; CDR3aa: CATSRDGLAGGGETQYF
d_gene: .; abundance: .; v_gene: TRBV18; j_gene: TRBJ2-5; CDR3nt: TGTGCCAGCTCACGTACAGGATCACAAGAGACCCAGTACTTC; CDR3aa: CASSRTGSQETQYF
d_gene: TRBD1; abundance: .; v_gene: TRBV19; j_gene: TRBJ1-6; CDR3nt: TGTGCCAGTAGACCTGAGGGACAGGGAAGCTCACCCCTCCACTTT; CDR3aa: CASRPEGQGSSPLHF
d_gene: .; abundance: .; v_gene: TRBV5-6; j_gene: TRBJ2-3; CDR3nt: TGTGCCAGCAGCTTTTCAGGACGGAGGCGCGCAGATACGCAGTATTTT; CDR3aa: CASSFSGRRRADTQYF
d_gene: TRBD1; abundance: .; v_gene: TRBV9; j_gene: TRBJ2-3; CDR3nt: TGTGCCAGCAGCGTGACAGGGGGCGAAACAGATACGCAGTATTTT; CDR3aa: CASSVTGGETDTQYF
d_gene: TRBD2; abundance: .; v_gene: TRBV7-2; j_gene: TRBJ2-2; CDR3nt: TGTGCCAGCAGCTACGCCATCGGGGGGGGCGGGGAGCTGTTTTTT; CDR3aa: CASSYAIGGGGELFF
d_gene: .; abundance: .; v_gene: TRBV3-1/TRBV3-2; j_gene: TRBJ2-6; CDR3nt: TGTGCCAGCAGCCCACAGGGTACCGGGGCCAACGTCCTGACTTTC; CDR3aa: CASSPQGTGANVLTF
d_gene: .; abundance: .; v_gene: TRBV3-1/TRBV3-2; j_gene: TRBJ1-1; CDR3nt: TGTGCCAGCAGCCAAGTCGGCGCGGGCCGGACGGACACTGAAGCTTTCTTT; CDR3aa: CASSQVGAGRTDTEAFF
d_gene: .; abundance: .; v_gene: TRBV4-2; j_gene: TRBJ2-2; CDR3nt: TGTGCCAGCAGCCAAGAAGGGTGGACAGTGAACACCGGGGAGCTGTTTTTT; CDR3aa: CASSQEGWTVNTGELFF
d_gene: TRBD1; abundance: .; v_gene: TRBV28; j_gene: TRBJ1-1; CDR3nt: TGTGCCAGCAGTTCCCCTGGGACAGGGAACACTGAAGCTTTCTTT; CDR3aa: CASSSPGTGNTEAFF
d_gene: TRBD1; abundance: .; v_gene: TRBV12-3/TRBV12-4; j_gene: TRBJ1-2; CDR3nt: TGTGCCAGCAACAGGGGGTCAGATGGCTACACCTTC; CDR3aa: CASNRGSDGYTF
d_gene: TRBD1; abundance: .; v_gene: TRBV9; j_gene: TRBJ1-5; CDR3nt: TGTGCCAGCAGCCCAAGGCCGGGACAGACCCATCAGCCCCAGCATTTT; CDR3aa: CASSPRPGQTHQPQHF
d_gene: .; abundance: .; v_gene: TRBV6-5; j_gene: TRBJ1-6; CDR3nt: TGTGCCAGCAGTTACTCATTTCAGGGGAGTGTTTCACCCCTCCACTTT; CDR3aa: CASSYSFQGSVSPLHF
d_gene: TRBD1; abundance: .; v_gene: TRBV5-6; j_gene: TRBJ2-5; CDR3nt: TGTGCCAGCAGCTTGGGCAGGGGGTTTCAAGAGACCCAGTACTTC; CDR3aa: CASSLGRGFQETQYF
d_gene: TRBD1; abundance: .; v_gene: TRBV10-2; j_gene: TRBJ2-2; CDR3nt: TGCGCAACCGGGACAGGGTTCACCGGGGAGCTGTTTTTT; CDR3aa: CATGTGFTGELFF
d_gene: .; abundance: .; v_gene: TRBV6-6; j_gene: TRBJ2-7; CDR3nt: TGTGCCAGCAGGCGTCCAAATGGTGGGCAGTACTTC; CDR3aa: CASRRPNGGQYF
d_gene: TRBD1; abundance: .; v_gene: TRBV19; j_gene: TRBJ2-3; CDR3nt: TGTGCCAGTAGCGACCAGGGGGCGTCTGGCACAGATACGCAGTATTTT; CDR3aa: CASSDQGASGTDTQYF
d_gene: TRBD1; abundance: .; v_gene: TRBV25-1; j_gene: TRBJ2-7; CDR3nt: TGTGCCAGCAGTTCCCTGGACAGGGGTGGGTACGAGCAGTACTTC; CDR3aa: CASSSLDRGGYEQYF
d_gene: .; abundance: .; v_gene: TRBV2; j_gene: TRBJ2-7; CDR3nt: TGTGCCAGCAGTATCACTTACTCCTACGAGCAGTACTTC; CDR3aa: CASSITYSYEQYF
d_gene: .; abundance: .; v_gene: TRBV3-1/TRBV3-2; j_gene: TRBJ1-2; CDR3nt: TGTGCCAGCAGCCAGGCTTCGAACTATGGCTACACCTTC; CDR3aa: CASSQASNYGYTF
d_gene: TRBD1; abundance: .; v_gene: TRBV5-4; j_gene: TRBJ2-3; CDR3nt: TGTGCCAGCAGCTTGGATTTCGGACAGGATACTACGCAGTATTTT; CDR3aa: CASSLDFGQDTTQYF
d_gene: TRBD1; abundance: .; v_gene: TRBV7-8; j_gene: TRBJ1-2; CDR3nt: TGTGCCAGCAGCTTAGAATACAAGGGGACAGGGGGCGAGAATGGCTACACCTTC; CDR3aa: CASSLEYKGTGGENGYTF
d_gene: TRBD2; abundance: once; v_gene: TRBV27; j_gene: TRBJ2-1; CDR3nt: TGTGCCAGCAGTTTAACTAGCGGGGGGATTACGCGCAATGAGCAGTTCTTC; CDR3aa: CASSLTSGGITRNEQFF
d_gene: TRBD2; abundance: .; v_gene: TRBV6-5; j_gene: TRBJ2-3; CDR3nt: TGTGCCAGCAGTTACTCGATTAGCGGGGGTGCAGATACGCAGTATTTT; CDR3aa: CASSYSISGGADTQYF
d_gene: .; abundance: .; v_gene: TRBV3-1/TRBV3-2; j_gene: TRBJ1-2; CDR3nt: TGTGCCAGCGCGTTCAGGGGCGGAGAAGGCTACACCTTC; CDR3aa: CASAFRGGEGYTF
d_gene: TRBD2; abundance: .; v_gene: TRBV10-2; j_gene: TRBJ2-7; CDR3nt: TGCGCCAGCAGTGAGACGTCGGGACTAGCGGGGTTCCACGAGCAGTACTTC; CDR3aa: CASSETSGLAGFHEQYF
d_gene: TRBD1; abundance: .; v_gene: TRBV5-1; j_gene: TRBJ1-2; CDR3nt: TGCGCCAGCAGCCGGGACGGGACAGGCATCGGGGGAAACTATGGCTACACCTTC; CDR3aa: CASSRDGTGIGGNYGYTF
d_gene: .; abundance: .; v_gene: TRBV3-1/TRBV3-2; j_gene: TRBJ1-5; CDR3nt: TGTGCCAGCAGCCAAACAGGGACCAATCAGCCCCAGCATTTT; CDR3aa: CASSQTGTNQPQHF